The 14 T cell receptor beta chains below all came from one sample that was sequenced in a study of CD8 T cells in Susac syndrome. Reverse transcription used roughly 0.45 to 1 ug RNA and random hexamers. A single record per CDR3 protein comes from TCRdb applying MiXCR to the immunoSEQ multiplex PCR reads. The data contain 150,000 to 200,000 distinct CDR3 sequences, 93% of them singletons. Source material: CD4+ T cells from PBMCs. The receptors shown here come from a human donor in good health.

This chain links TRBV7-6 with TRBJ2-1, with TRBD1 matching 11 bases. The germline V gene encodes CDR1 SGHVS and CDR2 FNYEAQ. The CDR3 covers 17 residues. V dropped 0 bases and J dropped 6; count of bases not matched to a gene: 7. The DNA of the CDR3 is TGTGCCAGCAGCTTAGCGCTCGGACAGGGGGCAGCCAATGAGCAGTTCTTC. This sequence encodes CASSLALGQGAANEQFF.

The chain is built from TRBV20-1 and TRBJ1-6, with 8 bases matching TRBD1. Germline V CDR1 and CDR2: DFQATT, SNEGSKA (reference sequence). Losses at the gene ends were 3 bases for V and 7 bases for J; bases not matched to a gene: 8. This CDR3 is built from 15 residues. In nucleotides, the CDR3 is TGCAGTGCTAGTGAGACAGGGGCTGCGAATTCACCCCTCCACTTT. Its protein product is CSASETGAANSPLHF.

The chain employs TRBV20-1 and TRBJ1-6; tentatively, D is TRBD1 (5 bases). In germline, CDR1 is DFQATT, CDR2 SNEGSKA (reference sequence). The length of the CDR3 is 13 residues. The V and J ends lost 6 bases and 7 bases respectively, with 13 bases between them. CDR3 amino acids: CSAKTEINSPLHF. The CDR3 DNA sequence: TGCAGTGCCAAGACAGAGATAAATTCACCCCTCCACTTT.

This clonotype was seen once. The chain employs TRBV3-1 and TRBJ2-2; TRBD1 aligns across 7 bases. This CDR3 is 16 amino acids long. Germline V lookup: CDR1 LGHDT, CDR2 YNNKEL (reference sequence). The ends lost 4 bases at V and 3 bases at J; junction bases unmatched: 8. The DNA of the CDR3 is TGTGCCAGCAGCCTCTCGACAGGGCAGGACACCGGGGAGCTGTTTTTT. Protein product: CASSLSTGQDTGELFF.

V usage is TRBV5-1 and J usage is TRBJ1-2; 10 nucleotides agree with TRBD1. The J segment lost 8 bases and the V segment lost 0 bases, leaving 7 bases of the junction unmatched. CDR3 size: 15 residues. CDR1 SGHRS and CDR2 YFSETQ come from the germline V gene. The DNA of the CDR3 is TGCGCCAGCAGCTTGGAGGGACAGGGGATGGACGGCTACACCTTC. Residues: CASSLEGQGMDGYTF.

The rearrangement uses TRBV18 and TRBJ1-4, with D uncertain. Germline V gives CDR1 KGHSH, CDR2 LQKENI. This CDR3 region has 11 residues. Trimming cost V 5 bases and J 8 bases, with 6 bases left between them. The CDR3 DNA is TGTGCCAGCTCAGTGGAAGAAAAACTGTTTTTT. Its protein product is CASSVEEKLFF.

The chain employs TRBV5-1 and TRBJ2-1; D perhaps matches TRBD2 (6 bases). Germline loops: CDR1 SGHRS, CDR2 YFSETQ. The CDR3 sequence is 15 residues long. V shed 0 bases and J shed 3 bases, with 10 bases lying between them. CDR3 bases: TGCGCCAGCAGCTTGGCTAGCGCAGGCTACAATGAGCAGTTCTTC. Translation gives CASSLASAGYNEQFF. The whole variable domain, filled in from reference TRBV5-1 and TRBJ2-1, reads KAGVTQTPRYLIKTRGQQVTLSCSPISGHRSVSWYQQTPGQGLQFLFEYFSETQRNKGNFPGRFSGRQFSNSRSEMNVSTLELGDSALYLCASSLASAGYNEQFFGPGTRLTVL.

This chain connects TRBV6-5 to TRBJ2-7; tentatively, D is TRBD1 or TRBD2 (5 bases each). The germline CDR1 and CDR2 sequences are MNHEY and SVGAGI. The CDR3 totals 15 residues. V was pared by 8 bases and J by 0 bases, with 17 bases between. The CDR3 loop is CASRRQETVSYEQYF. The CDR3 coding sequence is TGTGCCAGCCGGAGGCAGGAGACAGTCTCCTACGAGCAGTACTTC.

The rearrangement links TRBV7-8 to TRBJ2-3; D gene uncertain. The CDR3 sequence is 14 residues long. Germline CDR1 reads SGHVS; CDR2 reads FQNEAQ. V was shortened by 2 bases and J by 5 bases, with 11 bases between the two germline ends. The CDR3 DNA is TGTGCCAGCAGCTTATCGGAGCGTGGAGATACGCAGTATTTT. It codes for CASSLSERGDTQYF.

The chain recombines TRBV18 with TRBJ1-1; TRBD1 aligns across 7 bases. Trimming took 3 bases from V and 1 from J; bases not matched to a gene: 5. Germline V lookup: CDR1 KGHSH, CDR2 LQKENI. This CDR3 region has 15 residues. The CDR3 nucleotides are TGTGCCAGCTCACCTTGGACAGGCTCGAACACTGAAGCTTTCTTT. Translation: CASSPWTGSNTEAFF.

The rearrangement links TRBV2 to TRBJ2-1, with no clear D. Trimming cost V 3 bases and J 7 bases, with 7 bases left between them. Germline-derived CDR1 and CDR2 are SNHLY and FYNNEI. The CDR3 contains 12 residues. CDR3 bases: TGTGCCAGCAGTGATAGTGGGAATGAGCAGTTCTTC. It translates to CASSDSGNEQFF.

This clonotype has a handful of counts. V gene TRBV3-1 combines with J gene TRBJ1-5, with D tentatively TRBD1 (6 bases). CDR3 length equals 16 residues. Germline loops: CDR1 LGHDT, CDR2 YNNKEL (reference sequence). V was cut by 4 bases and J by 1 base, with 14 bases left in between. CDR3 protein: CASSRGGGRSNQPQHF. CDR3 nucleotide sequence: TGTGCCAGCAGCCGCGGGGGGGGCCGGAGCAATCAGCCCCAGCATTTT.

The chain recombines TRBV7-9 with TRBJ1-4; a possible D gene is TRBD1 (5 bases). Trimming took 10 bases from V and 0 from J, leaving 12 bases between them. Germline CDR1 is SEHNR and CDR2 is FQNEAQ (reference sequence). CDR3 length equals 14 residues. CDR3 bases: TGTGCCACCCCGGGGGAGGCAACTAATGAAAAACTGTTTTTT. Protein: CATPGEATNEKLFF.

This clonotype was observed a few times. This chain connects TRBV27 to TRBJ2-6, with unresolved D. This CDR3 has 13 residues. Germline V CDR1 and CDR2: MNHEY, SMNVEV (reference sequence). Trimming removed 2 bases from V and 2 bases from J, with 1 base in between. Here the CDR3 reads CASSLTGANVLTF. The CDR3 DNA follows: TGTGCCAGCAGTTTAACTGGGGCCAACGTCCTGACTTTC.